This T cell receptor (beta chain) was identified during a study of cytomegalovirus exposure and HLA in healthy donors. Germline CDR1 reads SEHNR; CDR2 reads FQNEAQ (reference sequence). The CDR3 sequence is 15 residues long. V dropped 5 bases and J dropped 3; count of bases not matched to a gene: 8. This PCR relied on a set of 60 Vbeta primers and 13 Jbeta primers. Produced via immunoSEQ multiplex PCR; TCRdb's table is partial and in-frame only. The table lists some 180,000 clones, 76% of them singletons, with less than 2.5% in the top ten. The TCR comes from a woman aged 25-40 years in good health and CMV-seropositive. Sample: PBMCs. The rearrangement joins TRBV7-9 to TRBJ1-1, with 8 bases fitting TRBD1. CDR3 bases: TGTGCCAGCAGCCCGGTCAGACAGGGGTACACTGAAGCTTTCTTT. Translating it yields CASSPVRQGYTEAFF.